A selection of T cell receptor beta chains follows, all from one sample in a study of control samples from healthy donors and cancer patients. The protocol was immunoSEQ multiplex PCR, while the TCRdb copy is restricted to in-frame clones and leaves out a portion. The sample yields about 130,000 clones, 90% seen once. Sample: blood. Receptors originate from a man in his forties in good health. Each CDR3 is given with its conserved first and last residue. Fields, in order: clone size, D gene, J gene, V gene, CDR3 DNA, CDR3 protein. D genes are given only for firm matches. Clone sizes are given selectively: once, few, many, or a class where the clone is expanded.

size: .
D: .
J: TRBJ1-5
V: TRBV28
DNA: TGTGCCAGCAGCCCCCGTGGGGCAGTCAATCAGCCCCAGCATTTT
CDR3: CASSPRGAVNQPQHF

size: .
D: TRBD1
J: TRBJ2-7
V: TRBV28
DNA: TGTGCCACTTCCGCGGGACAGGGATCCTACGAGCAGTACTTC
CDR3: CATSAGQGSYEQYF

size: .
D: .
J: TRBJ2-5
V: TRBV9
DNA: TGTGCCAGCAGCGTCGGGACGGTCAGTCACCAAGAGACCCAGTACTTC
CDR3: CASSVGTVSHQETQYF

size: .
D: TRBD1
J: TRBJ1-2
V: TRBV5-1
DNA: TGCGCCAGCAGCTACACTCCAGGGGGCGCAGACTATGGCTACACCTTC
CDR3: CASSYTPGGADYGYTF

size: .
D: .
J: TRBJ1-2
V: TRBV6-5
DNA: TGTGCCAGCAGTTACTCCGAGTCCAGCTATGGCTACACCTTC
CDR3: CASSYSESSYGYTF

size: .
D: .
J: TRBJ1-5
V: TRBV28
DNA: TGTGCCAGCAGCCCCCGGAGGGGCAGGCAGCCCCAGCATTTT
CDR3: CASSPRRGRQPQHF

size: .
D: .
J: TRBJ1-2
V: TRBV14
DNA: TGTGCCAGCAGCCAAGAGGGCCCTCGCGGTTTTGGCTACACCTTC
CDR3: CASSQEGPRGFGYTF

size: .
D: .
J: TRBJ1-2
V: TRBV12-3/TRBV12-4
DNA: TGTGCCAGCAGTTTAGCCATGGAACTCGGCTACACCTTC
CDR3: CASSLAMELGYTF

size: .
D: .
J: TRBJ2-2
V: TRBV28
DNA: TGTGCCAGCACCCTAAACACCGGGGAGCTGTTTTTT
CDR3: CASTLNTGELFF

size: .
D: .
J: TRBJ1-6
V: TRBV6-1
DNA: TGTGCCAGCAGTGAAGCGACGGGAAGAAGCTCCTATAATTCACCCCTCCACTTT
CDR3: CASSEATGRSSYNSPLHF

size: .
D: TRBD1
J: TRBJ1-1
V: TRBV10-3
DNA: TGTGCCATACAGGGGGGAGGGACTGAAGCTTTCTTT
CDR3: CAIQGGGTEAFF

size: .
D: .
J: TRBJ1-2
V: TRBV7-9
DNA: TGTGCCAGCAGGGGTGGCGATGGGATCTATGGCTACACCTTC
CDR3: CASRGGDGIYGYTF

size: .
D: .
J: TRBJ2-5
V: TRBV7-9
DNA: TGTGCCAGCAGCAGAACTGGGGGGGAGACCCAGTACTTC
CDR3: CASSRTGGETQYF

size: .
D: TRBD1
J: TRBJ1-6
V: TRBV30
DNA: TGTGCCTGGAGAGGCATAGGACAGGGAGGAAATTCACCCCTCCACTTT
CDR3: CAWRGIGQGGNSPLHF

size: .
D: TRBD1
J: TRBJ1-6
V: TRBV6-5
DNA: TGTGCCGCCAGGGGGGGCGGGGATTCACCCCTCCACTTT
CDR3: CAARGGGDSPLHF

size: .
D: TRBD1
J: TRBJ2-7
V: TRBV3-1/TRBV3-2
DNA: TGTGCCAGCAGCCAACGACAGGGGTACGAGCAGTACTTC
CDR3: CASSQRQGYEQYF

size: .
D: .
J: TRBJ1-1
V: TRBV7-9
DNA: TGTGCCAGCAGCTCTGCGTCGGGCCAGCCCCTAGGTACTGAAGCTTTCTTT
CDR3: CASSSASGQPLGTEAFF

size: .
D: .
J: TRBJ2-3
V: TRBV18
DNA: TGTGCCAGCTCACCATCACTGGTCCATACGCAGTATTTT
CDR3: CASSPSLVHTQYF

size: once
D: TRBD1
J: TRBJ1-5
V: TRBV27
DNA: TGTGCCAGCAGCCGGGGACAGGGGGCAGGCCAGCCCCAGCATTTT
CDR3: CASSRGQGAGQPQHF

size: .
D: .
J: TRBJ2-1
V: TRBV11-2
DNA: TGTGCCAGCAGGCGCCCCGGGACGGCCCACAATGAGCAGTTCTTC
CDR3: CASRRPGTAHNEQFF

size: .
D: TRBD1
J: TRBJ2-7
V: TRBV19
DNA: TGTGCCAGTAGAAAGGCAGGGACAGGAACCTACGAGCAGTACTTC
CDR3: CASRKAGTGTYEQYF

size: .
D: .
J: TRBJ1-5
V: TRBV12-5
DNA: TGTGCTAGTGGATTGAGCGGGGTTCAGCCCCAGCATTTT
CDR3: CASGLSGVQPQHF

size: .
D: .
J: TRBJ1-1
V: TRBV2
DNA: TGTGCCAGCAGTGATGGGGGGGGCACTGAAGCTTTCTTT
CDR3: CASSDGGGTEAFF

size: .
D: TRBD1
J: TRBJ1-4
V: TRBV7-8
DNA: TGTGCCAGCAGCTTAGGAGGAGTGACAGGGCACGAAAAACTGTTTTTT
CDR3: CASSLGGVTGHEKLFF

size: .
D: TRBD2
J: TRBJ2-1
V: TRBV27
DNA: TGTGCCAGCAGGCTACCGGGGGGGAATGAGCAGTTCTTC
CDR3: CASRLPGGNEQFF

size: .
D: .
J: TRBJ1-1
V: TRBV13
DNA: TGTGCCAGCAGCTTACGGGCCGTGAACACTGAAGCTTTCTTT
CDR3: CASSLRAVNTEAFF

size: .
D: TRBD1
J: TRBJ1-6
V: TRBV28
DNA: TGTGCCAGCAGTGGCGGACAGGGTACGCATAATTCACCCCTCCACTTT
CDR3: CASSGGQGTHNSPLHF

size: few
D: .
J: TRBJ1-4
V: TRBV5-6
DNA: TGTGCCAGCAGCCCGCGGGCGGGGGCTTTAAATGAAAAACTGTTTTTT
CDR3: CASSPRAGALNEKLFF

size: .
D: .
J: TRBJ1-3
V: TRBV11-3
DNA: TGTGCCAGCAGCCCTAGCCCCAATCGCCTCTCTGGAAACACCATATATTTT
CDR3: CASSPSPNRLSGNTIYF

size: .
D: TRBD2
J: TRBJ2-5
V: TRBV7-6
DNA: TGTGCCAGCAGCCCCCCCCGAGGGGAGGGAGAGACCCAGTACTTC
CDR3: CASSPPRGEGETQYF

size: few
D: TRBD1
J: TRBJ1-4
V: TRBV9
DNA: TGTGCCAGCAGCTTCGAGACAGGGACTAATGAAAAACTGTTTTTT
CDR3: CASSFETGTNEKLFF

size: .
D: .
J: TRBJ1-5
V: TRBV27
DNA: TGTGCCAGCAGTTCACTAGGGGGGGATCAGCCCCAGCATTTT
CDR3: CASSSLGGDQPQHF

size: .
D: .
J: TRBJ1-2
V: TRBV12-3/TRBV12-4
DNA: TGTGCCAGCAGACCGGGACCCAACTATGGCTACACCTTC
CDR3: CASRPGPNYGYTF

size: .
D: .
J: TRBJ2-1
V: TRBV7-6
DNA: TGTGCCAGCAGCTCCTTTGGGTTCGGGGGATACAATGAGCAGTTCTTC
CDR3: CASSSFGFGGYNEQFF

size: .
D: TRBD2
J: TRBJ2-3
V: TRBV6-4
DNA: TGTGCCAGCAGTGACGAAGCGGGGGGGCCAAATACGCAGTATTTT
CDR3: CASSDEAGGPNTQYF

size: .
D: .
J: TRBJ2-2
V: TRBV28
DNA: TGTGCCAGCAGCCCCGGGACACCTCTCCTTTTTTTT
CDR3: CASSPGTPLLFF

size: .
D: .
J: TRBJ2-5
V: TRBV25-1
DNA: TGTGCCAGCAGTGGATCCGGGACGGCCCAAGAGACCCAGTACTTC
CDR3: CASSGSGTAQETQYF

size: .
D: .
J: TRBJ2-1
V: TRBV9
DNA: TGTGCCAGCAGCGCACAGCGATCTAATGAGCAGTTCTTC
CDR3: CASSAQRSNEQFF

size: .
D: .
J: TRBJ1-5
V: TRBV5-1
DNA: TGCGCCAGCAGACAGATTCCAAATCAGCCCCAGCATTTT
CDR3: CASRQIPNQPQHF

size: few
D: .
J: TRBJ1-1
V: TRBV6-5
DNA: TGTGCCAGCAGCATGACAGGGAACACTGAAGCTTTCTTT
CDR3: CASSMTGNTEAFF

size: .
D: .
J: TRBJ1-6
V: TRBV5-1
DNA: TGCGCCAGCAGCTTGGGAGGGACCGATAATTCACCCCTCCACTTT
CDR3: CASSLGGTDNSPLHF

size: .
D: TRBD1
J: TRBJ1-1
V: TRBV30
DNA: TGTGCCTGCCAAAACAGGGGGCGGGGGACTGAAGCTTTCTTT
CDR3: CACQNRGRGTEAFF

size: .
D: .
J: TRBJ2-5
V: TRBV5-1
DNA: TGCGCCAGCAGCTTGGGATCGTCTAGCGCGGAAGAGACCCAGTACTTC
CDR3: CASSLGSSSAEETQYF

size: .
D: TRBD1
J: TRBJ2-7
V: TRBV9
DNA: TGTGCCAGCAGCGCCACGGCGGGGACAGGAGAGCAGTACTTC
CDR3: CASSATAGTGEQYF

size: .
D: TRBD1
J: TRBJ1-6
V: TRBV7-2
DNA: TGTGCCAGCAGCCAAGAAATGACAGGGGCACGTAATTCACCCCTCCACTTT
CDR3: CASSQEMTGARNSPLHF

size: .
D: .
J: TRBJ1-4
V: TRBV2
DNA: TGTGCCAGCGGGAGTGAAAAACTGTTTTTT
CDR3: CASGSEKLFF

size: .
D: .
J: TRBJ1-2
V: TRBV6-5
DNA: TGTGCCACCACCAGGGCTAACTATGGCTACACCTTC
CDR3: CATTRANYGYTF

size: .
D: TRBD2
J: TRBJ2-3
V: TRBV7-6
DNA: TGTGCCAGCAGCTTAGTTTCGATAGCGGGGGGATCGGATACGCAGTATTTT
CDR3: CASSLVSIAGGSDTQYF